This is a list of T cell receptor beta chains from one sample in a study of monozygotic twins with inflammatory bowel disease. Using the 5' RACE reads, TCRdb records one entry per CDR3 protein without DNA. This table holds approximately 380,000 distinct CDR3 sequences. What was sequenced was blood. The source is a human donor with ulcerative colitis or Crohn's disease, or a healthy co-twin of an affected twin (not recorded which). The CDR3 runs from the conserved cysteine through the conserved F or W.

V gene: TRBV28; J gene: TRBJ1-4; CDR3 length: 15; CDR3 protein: CASSLEQTTNEKLFF
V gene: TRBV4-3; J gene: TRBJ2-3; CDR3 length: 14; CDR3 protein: CASSQRTGADTQYF
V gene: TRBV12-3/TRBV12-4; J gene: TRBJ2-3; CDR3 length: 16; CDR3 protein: CASNEGRAVTADTQYF
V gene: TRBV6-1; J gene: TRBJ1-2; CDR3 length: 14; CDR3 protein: CASSSDWFNYGYTF
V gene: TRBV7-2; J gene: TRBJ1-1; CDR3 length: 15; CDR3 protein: CASSFKGPRNTEAFF
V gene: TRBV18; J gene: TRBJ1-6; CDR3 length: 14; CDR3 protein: CASSQDRAESPLHF
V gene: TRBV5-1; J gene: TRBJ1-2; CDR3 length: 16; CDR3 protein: CASYGTGAKGHYGYTF
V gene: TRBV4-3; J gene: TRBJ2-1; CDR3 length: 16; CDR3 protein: CASSQDGEGVYNEQFF
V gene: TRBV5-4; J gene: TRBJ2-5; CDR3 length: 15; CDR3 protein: CASSSGVGTQETQYF
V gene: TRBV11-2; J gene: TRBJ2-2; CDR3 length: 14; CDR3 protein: CASRDPQGSGELFF
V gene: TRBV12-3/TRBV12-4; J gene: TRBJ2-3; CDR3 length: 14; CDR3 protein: CASSTRTSADTQYF
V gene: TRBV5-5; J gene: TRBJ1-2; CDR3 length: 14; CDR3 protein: CASSLFSENYGYTF
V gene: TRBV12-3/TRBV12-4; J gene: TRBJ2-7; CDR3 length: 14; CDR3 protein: CASSFVGRVYEQYF
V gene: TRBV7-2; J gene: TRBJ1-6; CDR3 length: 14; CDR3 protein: CASSLGGQVSPLHF
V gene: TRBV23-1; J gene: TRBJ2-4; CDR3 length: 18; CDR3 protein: CASSHPSRQVQAKNIQYF
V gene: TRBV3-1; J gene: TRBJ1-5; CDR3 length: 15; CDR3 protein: CASSRGVGVNQPQHF
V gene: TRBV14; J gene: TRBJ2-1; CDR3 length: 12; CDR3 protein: CASSQGDLEQFF
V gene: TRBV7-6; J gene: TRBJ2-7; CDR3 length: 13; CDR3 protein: CASSGTTPYEQYF
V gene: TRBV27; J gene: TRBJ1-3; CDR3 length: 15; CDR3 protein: CASSLQGVAGNTIYF
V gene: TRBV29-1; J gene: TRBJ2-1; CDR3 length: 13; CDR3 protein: CSVGTGGYNEQFF
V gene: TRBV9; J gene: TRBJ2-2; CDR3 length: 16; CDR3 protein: CASSPGLGGATGELFF
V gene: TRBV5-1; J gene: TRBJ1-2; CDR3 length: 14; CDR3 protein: CASSLDGGGYGYTF
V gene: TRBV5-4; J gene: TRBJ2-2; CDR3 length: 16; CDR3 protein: CASSSNWVGDTGELFF
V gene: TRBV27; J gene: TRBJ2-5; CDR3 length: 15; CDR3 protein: CASSPHTGARETQYF
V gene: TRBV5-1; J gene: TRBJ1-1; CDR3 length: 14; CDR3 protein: CASSLNPGGTEAFF
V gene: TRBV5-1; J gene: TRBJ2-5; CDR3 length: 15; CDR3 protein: CASSMGLPKEETQYF
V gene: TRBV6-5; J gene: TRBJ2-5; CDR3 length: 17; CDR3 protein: CASSYSTGGPGGETQYF
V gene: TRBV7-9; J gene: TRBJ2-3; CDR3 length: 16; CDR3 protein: CASSWGLALSTDTQYF